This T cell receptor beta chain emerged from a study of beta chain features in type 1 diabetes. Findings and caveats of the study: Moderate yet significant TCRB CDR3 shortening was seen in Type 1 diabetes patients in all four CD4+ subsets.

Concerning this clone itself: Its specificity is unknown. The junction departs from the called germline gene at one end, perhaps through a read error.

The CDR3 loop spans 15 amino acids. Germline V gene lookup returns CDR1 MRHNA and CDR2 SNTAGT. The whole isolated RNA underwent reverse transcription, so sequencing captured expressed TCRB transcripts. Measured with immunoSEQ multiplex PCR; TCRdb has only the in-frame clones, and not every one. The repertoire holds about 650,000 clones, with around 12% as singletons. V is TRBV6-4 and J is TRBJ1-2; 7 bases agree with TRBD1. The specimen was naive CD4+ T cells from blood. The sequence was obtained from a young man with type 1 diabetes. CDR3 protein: CASSNSGTANYGYTF. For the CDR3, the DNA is TGTGCCAGCAGTAACTCCGGGACAGCCAACTATGGCTACACCTTC.